The clone carrying this T cell receptor (beta chain) is a singleton in its sample. The antigen remains unidentified. CDR3 length: 15 amino acids. Germline V gives CDR1 SGHAT, CDR2 FQNNGV. The V gene end was trimmed by 4 bases and the J gene end by 8 bases; junction bases not matched to a gene: 8. Extraction and reverse transcription of RNA yielded cDNA as the sequencing template. The assay was immunoSEQ multiplex PCR, and TCRdb's table has in-frame clones only and misses some. The data hold over 90,000 clones, with 80% to 90% observed a single time. Treatment specified: oral pan-JAK inhibitor, 5-10 mg twice daily. This entry comes from a study of CD8+ T cells in alopecia areata. Study findings and constraints: Tofacitinib significantly brought down scalp clonality and expanded CD8+ clones among top 100.

Sequencing used CD8+ T cells sorted from blood, obtained at approximately week 30, from a patient treated with tofacitinib. The receptor was isolated from a human donor with alopecia areata. The chain couples TRBV11-2 to TRBJ2-1, with 10 positions matching TRBD2. CDR3 sequence (DNA): TGTGCCAGCAGCTCGACCCTAGCGGGGGTGTATGAGCAGTTCTTC. Its translation: CASSSTLAGVYEQFF.